The rows below give T cell receptor beta chains drawn from one sample of a study of T cell responses to AZD1222 COVID-19 vaccine. Profiled with immunoSEQ multiplex PCR; TCRdb holds only in-frame clones, not every one. The sample lists 150,000 or so clones; 88% were seen once. The sample here was peripheral blood, taken on day 0 of AZD1222 vaccination. Receptors originate from an adult in good health. Each CDR3 is given with its conserved first and last residue. A D gene is named only where the DNA matches it firmly. Some rows mark clone size as missing; the rest say once, few, many or name a class of expanded clone.

clone size	D gene	V gene	J gene	CDR3 DNA	CDR3 protein
-	-	TRBV11-3	TRBJ1-1	TGTGCCAGCAGCTTGGGACAGAACACTGAAGCTTTCTTT	CASSLGQNTEAFF
-	-	TRBV5-6	TRBJ2-6	TGTGCCAGCAGCGTAAGGGTGGCCCCTTCCGGGGCCAACGTCCTGACTTTC	CASSVRVAPSGANVLTF
-	TRBD1	TRBV7-2	TRBJ2-1	TGTGCCAGCAGCCCAGTCGAGGGGGCGGCAAAGAGTGAGCAGTTCTTC	CASSPVEGAAKSEQFF
-	TRBD1	TRBV5-4	TRBJ1-2	TGTGCCAGCAGCTTACCGGGACAGACTAACTATGGCTACACCTTC	CASSLPGQTNYGYTF
-	TRBD1	TRBV11-2	TRBJ1-6	TGTGCCAGCAGCCAGAGACAGGGGACTAATTCACCCCTCCACTTT	CASSQRQGTNSPLHF
-	TRBD2	TRBV6-5	TRBJ2-6	TGTGCCAGCAGTTACTCCGGGGGGTTCGGGGCCAACGTCCTGACTTTC	CASSYSGGFGANVLTF
-	TRBD2	TRBV4-2	TRBJ2-2	TGTGCCAGCAGCCAAGGAGCTAGCGGGGCCGCGAACACCGGGGAGCTGTTTTTT	CASSQGASGAANTGELFF
-	-	TRBV3-1/TRBV3-2	TRBJ2-7	TGTGCCAGCAGCCAAGATCTGGCGACTACTACCTACGAGCAGTACTTC	CASSQDLATTTYEQYF
-	-	TRBV12-5	TRBJ1-6	TGTGCTAGACACGAGGGTGAGAGCTCCTATAATTCACCCCTCCACTTT	CARHEGESSYNSPLHF
-	-	TRBV5-1	TRBJ1-1	TGCGCCAGCAGAACGAGGACCGGAGAGAACACTGAAGCTTTCTTT	CASRTRTGENTEAFF
-	-	TRBV2	TRBJ1-2	TGTGCCAGCAGTGAAGGTGTGGGGGGATCCCCCTTC	CASSEGVGGSPF
-	-	TRBV18	TRBJ1-5	TGTGCCAGCTCACCACCGGGGGGAGGACAGCCCCAGCATTTT	CASSPPGGGQPQHF
few	-	TRBV12-3/TRBV12-4	TRBJ1-5	TGTGCCAGCAGTCCTGACAGCAATCAGCCCCAGCATTTT	CASSPDSNQPQHF
-	-	TRBV5-4	TRBJ2-5	TGTGCCAGCAGCTCACCGCCGGGACAAAGTAAAGAGACCCAGTACTTC	CASSSPPGQSKETQYF
few	TRBD1	TRBV18	TRBJ1-1	TGTGCCAGCTCACCAGTGCGACAGGGCAGTGGCACTGAAGCTTTCTTT	CASSPVRQGSGTEAFF
-	-	TRBV25-1	TRBJ1-2	TGTGCCAGCAGTCCCGACGCCACAGTTGGCTACACCTTC	CASSPDATVGYTF
-	TRBD1	TRBV15	TRBJ1-1	TGTGCCACCAGCAGAGCCAAGGGGGCGGCCCTAAATGAAGCTTTCTTT	CATSRAKGAALNEAFF
once	-	TRBV4-3	TRBJ1-2	TGCGCCAGCAGCCAAGACTATGTAGAGGGTTTGGGCTATGGCTACACCTTC	CASSQDYVEGLGYGYTF